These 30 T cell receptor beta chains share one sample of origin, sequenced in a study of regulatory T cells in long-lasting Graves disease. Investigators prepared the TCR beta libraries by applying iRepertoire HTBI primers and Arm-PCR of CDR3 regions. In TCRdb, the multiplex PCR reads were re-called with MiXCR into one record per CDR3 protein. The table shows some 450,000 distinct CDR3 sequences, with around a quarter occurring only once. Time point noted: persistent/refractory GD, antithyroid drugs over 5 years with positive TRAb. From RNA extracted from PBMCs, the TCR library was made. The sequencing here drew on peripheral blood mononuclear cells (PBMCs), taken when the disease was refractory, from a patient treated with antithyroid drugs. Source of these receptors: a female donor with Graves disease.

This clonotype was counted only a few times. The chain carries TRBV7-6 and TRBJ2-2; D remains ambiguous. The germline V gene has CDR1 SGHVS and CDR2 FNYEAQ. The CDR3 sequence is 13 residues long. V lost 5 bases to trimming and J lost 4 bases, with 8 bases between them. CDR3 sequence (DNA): TGTGCCAGCAGCGGCGAGACCACCGGGGAGCTGTTTTTT. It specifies CASSGETTGELFF.

The CDR3 loop reads CASSFGDRGNTEAFF. The CDR3 DNA reads as TGCGCCAGCAGCTTCGGTGACAGGGGGAACACTGAAGCTTTCTTT. The J gene is TRBJ1-1, the V gene TRBV5-1, with 8 bases fitting TRBD1. Unmatched junction bases numbered 4, after V lost 2 bases and J lost 1 base. Germline CDR1 is SGHRS and CDR2 is YFSETQ. CDR3 length equals 15 residues.

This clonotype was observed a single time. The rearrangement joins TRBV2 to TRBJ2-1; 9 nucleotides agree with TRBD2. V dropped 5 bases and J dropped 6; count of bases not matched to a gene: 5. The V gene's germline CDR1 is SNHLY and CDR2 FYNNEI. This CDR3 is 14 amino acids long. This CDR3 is CASSLAGDPNEQFF. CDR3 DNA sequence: TGTGCCAGCAGTTTAGCGGGAGACCCCAATGAGCAGTTCTTC.

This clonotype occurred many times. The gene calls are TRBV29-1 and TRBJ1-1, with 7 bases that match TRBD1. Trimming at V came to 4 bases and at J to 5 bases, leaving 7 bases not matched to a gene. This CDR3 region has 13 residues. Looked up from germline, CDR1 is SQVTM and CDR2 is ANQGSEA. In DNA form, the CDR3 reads TGCAGCGTTGGGACAGGAAAGGTGACTGAAGCTTTCTTT. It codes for CSVGTGKVTEAFF. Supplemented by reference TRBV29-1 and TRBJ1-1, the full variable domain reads SAVISQKPSRDICQRGTSLTIQCQVDSQVTMMFWYRQQPGQSLTLIATANQGSEATYESGFVIDKFPISRPNLTFSTLTVSNMSPEDSSIYLCSVGTGKVTEAFFGQGTRLTVV.

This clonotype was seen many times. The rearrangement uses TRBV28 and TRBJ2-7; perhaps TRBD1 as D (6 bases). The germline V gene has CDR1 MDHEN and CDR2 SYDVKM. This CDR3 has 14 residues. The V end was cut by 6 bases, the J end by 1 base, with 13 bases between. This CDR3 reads CASSRQATSYEQYF. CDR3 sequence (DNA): TGTGCCAGCAGCCGACAGGCGACATCCTACGAGCAGTACTTC.

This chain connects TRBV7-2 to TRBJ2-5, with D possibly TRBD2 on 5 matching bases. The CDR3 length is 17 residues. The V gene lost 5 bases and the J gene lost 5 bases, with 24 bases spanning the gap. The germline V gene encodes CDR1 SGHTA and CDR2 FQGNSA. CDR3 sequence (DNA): TGTGCCAGCAGCCTTTATGGCTCGGGGAGAGGAGATGAGACCCAGTACTTC. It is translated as CASSLYGSGRGDETQYF.

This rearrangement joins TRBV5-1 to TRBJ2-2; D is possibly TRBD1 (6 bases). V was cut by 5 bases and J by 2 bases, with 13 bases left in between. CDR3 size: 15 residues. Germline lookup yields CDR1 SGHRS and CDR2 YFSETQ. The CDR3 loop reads CASRSGQANTGELFF. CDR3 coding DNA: TGCGCCAGCAGGTCGGGACAAGCAAACACCGGGGAGCTGTTTTTT.

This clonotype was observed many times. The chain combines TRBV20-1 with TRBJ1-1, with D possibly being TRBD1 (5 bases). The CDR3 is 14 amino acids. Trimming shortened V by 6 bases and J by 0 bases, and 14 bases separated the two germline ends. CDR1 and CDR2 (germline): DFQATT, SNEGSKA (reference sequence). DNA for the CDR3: TGCAGTGCCAAACCCGTAGGGGTGAACACTGAAGCTTTCTTT. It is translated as CSAKPVGVNTEAFF.

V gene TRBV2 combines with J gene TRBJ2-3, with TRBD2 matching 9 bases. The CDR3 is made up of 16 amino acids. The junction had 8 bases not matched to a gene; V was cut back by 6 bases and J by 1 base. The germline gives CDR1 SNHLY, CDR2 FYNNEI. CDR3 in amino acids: CASRIGIAGGTDTQYF. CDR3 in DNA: TGTGCCAGCAGGATAGGAATAGCGGGAGGCACAGATACGCAGTATTTT. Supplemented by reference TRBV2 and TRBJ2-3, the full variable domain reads EPEVTQTPSHQVTQMGQEVILRCVPISNHLYFYWYRQILGQKVEFLVSFYNNEISEKSEIFDDQFSVERPDGSNFTLKIRSTKLEDSAMYFCASRIGIAGGTDTQYFGPGTRLTVL.

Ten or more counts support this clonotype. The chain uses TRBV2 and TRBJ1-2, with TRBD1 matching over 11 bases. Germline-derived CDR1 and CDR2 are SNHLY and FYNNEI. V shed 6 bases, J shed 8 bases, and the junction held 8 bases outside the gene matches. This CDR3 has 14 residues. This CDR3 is CASRRTGGANGYTF. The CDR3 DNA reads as TGTGCCAGCAGGAGGACAGGGGGCGCCAACGGCTACACCTTC.

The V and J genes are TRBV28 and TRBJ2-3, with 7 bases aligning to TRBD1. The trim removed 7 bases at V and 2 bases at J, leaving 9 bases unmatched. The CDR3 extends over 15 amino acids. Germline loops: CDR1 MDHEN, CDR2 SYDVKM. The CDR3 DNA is TGTGCCAGCACTCCCCGGGACAGAGTCACAGATACGCAGTATTTT. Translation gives CASTPRDRVTDTQYF.

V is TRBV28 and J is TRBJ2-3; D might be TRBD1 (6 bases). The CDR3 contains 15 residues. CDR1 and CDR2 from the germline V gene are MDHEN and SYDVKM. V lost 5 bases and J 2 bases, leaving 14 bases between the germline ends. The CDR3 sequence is CASSPTQGDTDTQYF. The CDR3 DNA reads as TGTGCCAGCAGTCCAACACAGGGTGACACAGATACGCAGTATTTT.

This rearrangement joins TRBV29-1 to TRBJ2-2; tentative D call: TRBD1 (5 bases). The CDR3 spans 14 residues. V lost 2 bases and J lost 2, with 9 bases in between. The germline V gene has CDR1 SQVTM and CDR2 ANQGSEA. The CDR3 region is CSVESQGNTGELFF. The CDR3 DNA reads TGCAGCGTTGAATCGCAGGGTAACACCGGGGAGCTGTTTTTT.

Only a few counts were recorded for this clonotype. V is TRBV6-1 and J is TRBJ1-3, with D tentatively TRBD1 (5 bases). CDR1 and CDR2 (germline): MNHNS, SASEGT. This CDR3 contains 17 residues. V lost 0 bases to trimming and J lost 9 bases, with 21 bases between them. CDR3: CASSEALFRSRGGTIYF. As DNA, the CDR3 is TGTGCCAGCAGTGAAGCTCTCTTCAGGTCCCGGGGGGGCACCATATATTTT.

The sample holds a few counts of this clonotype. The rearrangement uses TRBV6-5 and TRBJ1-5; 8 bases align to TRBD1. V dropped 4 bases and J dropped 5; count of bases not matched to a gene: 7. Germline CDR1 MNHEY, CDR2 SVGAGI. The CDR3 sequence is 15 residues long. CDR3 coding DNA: TGTGCCAGCAGTTCCCTCCAGGGGGCCGATCAGCCCCAGCATTTT. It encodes CASSSLQGADQPQHF.

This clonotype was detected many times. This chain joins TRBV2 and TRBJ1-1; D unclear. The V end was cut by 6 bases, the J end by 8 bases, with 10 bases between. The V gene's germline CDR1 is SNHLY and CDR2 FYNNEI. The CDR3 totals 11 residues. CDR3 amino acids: CASSLRPEAFF. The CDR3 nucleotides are TGTGCCAGCAGCCTCAGGCCAGAAGCTTTCTTT.

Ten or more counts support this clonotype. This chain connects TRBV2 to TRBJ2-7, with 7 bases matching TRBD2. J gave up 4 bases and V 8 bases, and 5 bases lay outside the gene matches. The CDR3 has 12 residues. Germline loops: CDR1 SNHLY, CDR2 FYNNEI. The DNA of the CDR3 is TGTGCCAGCTCGGCTAGCGGTTACGAGCAGTACTTC. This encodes CASSASGYEQYF.

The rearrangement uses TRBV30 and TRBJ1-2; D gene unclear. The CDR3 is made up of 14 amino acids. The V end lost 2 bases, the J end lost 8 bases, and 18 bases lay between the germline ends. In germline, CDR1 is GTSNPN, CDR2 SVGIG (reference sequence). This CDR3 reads CAWSSRRGLWGYTF. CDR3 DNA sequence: TGTGCCTGGAGTTCCCGCCGGGGATTGTGGGGCTACACCTTC.

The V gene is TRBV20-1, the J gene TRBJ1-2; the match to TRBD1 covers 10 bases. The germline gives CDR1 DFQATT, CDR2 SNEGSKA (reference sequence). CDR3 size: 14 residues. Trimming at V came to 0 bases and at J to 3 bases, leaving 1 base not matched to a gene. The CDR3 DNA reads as TGCAGTGCTAGAGAGGGGACAGGGGACTATGGCTACACCTTC. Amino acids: CSAREGTGDYGYTF.

In DNA, the CDR3 is TGTGCCAGCAGTCAGCCGGGACTAGCTTTCCACGAGCAGTACTTC. Translation: CASSQPGLAFHEQYF. This chain uses TRBV25-1 with TRBJ2-7, with 9 bases identical to TRBD2. The trim removed 5 bases at V and 5 bases at J, leaving 10 bases unmatched. CDR3 length: 15 residues. CDR1 MGHDK and CDR2 SYGVNS come from the germline V gene.

As DNA, the CDR3 is TGTGCCAGCAGTTCCTATGGAGTAGGGGGCTACACCTTC. This translates into CASSSYGVGGYTF. V usage is TRBV12-3 or TRBV12-4 and J usage is TRBJ1-2; D unclear. Trimming took 4 bases from V and 8 from J, leaving 14 bases between them. The CDR3 is 13 amino acids.

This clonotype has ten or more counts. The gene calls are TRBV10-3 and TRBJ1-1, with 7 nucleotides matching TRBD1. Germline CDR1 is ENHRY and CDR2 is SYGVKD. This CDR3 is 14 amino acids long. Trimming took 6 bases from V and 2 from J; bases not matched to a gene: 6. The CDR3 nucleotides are TGTGCCATCAGACCCGGGACAGTAAACACTGAAGCTTTCTTT. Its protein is CAIRPGTVNTEAFF.

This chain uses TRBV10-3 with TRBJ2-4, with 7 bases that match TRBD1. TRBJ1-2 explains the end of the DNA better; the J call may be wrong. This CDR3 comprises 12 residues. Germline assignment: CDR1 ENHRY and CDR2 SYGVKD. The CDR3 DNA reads TGTGCCATCAGCGACAGGGCCTATGGCTACACCTTC. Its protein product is CAISDRAYGYTF.

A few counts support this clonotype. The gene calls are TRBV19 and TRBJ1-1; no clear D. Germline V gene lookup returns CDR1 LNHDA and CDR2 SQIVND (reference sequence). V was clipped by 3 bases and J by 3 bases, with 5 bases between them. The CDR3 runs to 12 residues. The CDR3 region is CASSIPDTEAFF. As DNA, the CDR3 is TGTGCCAGTAGTATTCCTGACACTGAAGCTTTCTTT.

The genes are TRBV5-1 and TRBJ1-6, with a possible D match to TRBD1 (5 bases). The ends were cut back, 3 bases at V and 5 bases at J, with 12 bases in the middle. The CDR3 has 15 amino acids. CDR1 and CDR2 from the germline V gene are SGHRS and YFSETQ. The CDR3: CASSWRGTDNSPLHF. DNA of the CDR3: TGCGCCAGCAGCTGGAGAGGGACTGATAATTCACCCCTCCACTTT.

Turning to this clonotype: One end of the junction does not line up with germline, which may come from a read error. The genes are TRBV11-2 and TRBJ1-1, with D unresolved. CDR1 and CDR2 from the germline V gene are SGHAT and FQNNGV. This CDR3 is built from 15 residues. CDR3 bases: TGCGCCAGCAGCCAACTTCCTTCCTCCCGCACTGAAGCTTTCTTT. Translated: CASSQLPSSRTEAFF.

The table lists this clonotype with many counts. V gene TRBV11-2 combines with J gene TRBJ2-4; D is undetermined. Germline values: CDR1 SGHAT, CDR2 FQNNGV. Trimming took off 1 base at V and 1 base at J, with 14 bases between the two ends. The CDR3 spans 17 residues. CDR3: CASSLGNPWGAKNIQYF. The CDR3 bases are TGTGCCAGCAGCTTAGGGAACCCTTGGGGTGCCAAAAACATTCAGTACTTC.

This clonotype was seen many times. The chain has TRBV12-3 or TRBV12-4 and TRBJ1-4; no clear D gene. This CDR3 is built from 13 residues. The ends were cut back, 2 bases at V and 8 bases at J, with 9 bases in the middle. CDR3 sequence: CASSLLVGEKLFF. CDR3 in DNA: TGTGCCAGCAGTTTATTGGTGGGGGAAAAACTGTTTTTT.

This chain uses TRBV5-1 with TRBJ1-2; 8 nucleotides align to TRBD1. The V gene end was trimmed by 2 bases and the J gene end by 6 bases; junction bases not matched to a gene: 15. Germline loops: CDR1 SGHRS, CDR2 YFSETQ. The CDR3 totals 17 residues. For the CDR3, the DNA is TGCGCCAGCAGCTTCCGGGGATTTAAGACAGGGGAGGATGGCTACACCTTC. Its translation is CASSFRGFKTGEDGYTF.

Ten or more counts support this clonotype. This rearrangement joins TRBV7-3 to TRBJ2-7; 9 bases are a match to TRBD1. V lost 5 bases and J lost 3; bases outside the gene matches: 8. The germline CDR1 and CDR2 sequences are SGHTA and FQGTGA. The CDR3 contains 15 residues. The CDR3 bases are TGTGCCAGCAGCCCCCAGACAGGGGGAATCTACGAGCAGTACTTC. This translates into CASSPQTGGIYEQYF.